This T cell receptor beta chain stems from a study of CD4+ T cells in melanoma. TCRdb keeps only in-frame clones here, not all; method: immunoSEQ multiplex PCR. This table has more than 9,500 clones, 69% appearing once. Whole-study findings and limits: A reported correlation linked neoantigen-specific CD4+ T cells to CD8+, macrophage and B cell function. In melanoma, neoantigen-specific CD4+ T cells reportedly differed in differentiation state.

Remarks on this clone: What it binds is unknown.

Germline V gives CDR1 MNHEY, CDR2 SVGAGI. The CDR3 is 16 residues long. V was pared by 1 base and J by 7 bases, with 16 bases between. The chain links TRBV6-5 to TRBJ2-2, with D possibly matching TRBD2 (6 bases). The specimen was peripheral blood. This TCR was recovered from a human donor with melanoma. For the CDR3, the DNA is TGTGCCAGCAGTTACTGGACGACTAGTACAATCGGGGAGCTGTTTTTT. It codes for CASSYWTTSTIGELFF.